This is a list of T cell receptor beta chains from one sample in a study of blood T cells in healthy people across ages. TCRdb processed the 5' RACE reads anew with MiXCR; each CDR3 protein has one entry. This table holds 890,000 or so distinct CDR3 sequences, around 68% found once. The specimen was blood. The source of these receptors is a man aged 25 to 40 in good health. The CDR3 runs from the conserved cysteine through the conserved F or W. A D gene is named only where the DNA matches it firmly. Only some rows state a clone size, as once, few, many or a class for expanded clones.

TRBV12-3/TRBV12-4	TRBJ2-5	TRBD2	.	TGTGCCAGCAGATCCGGGACTACCATCGGGGAGACCCAGTACTTC	CASRSGTTIGETQYF
TRBV6-2/TRBV6-3	TRBJ2-1	.	few	TGTGCCAGCACCCGCCTGGGGGGTGAGCAGTTCTTC	CASTRLGGEQFF
TRBV2	TRBJ1-2	.	.	TGTGCCAGCAGTCCTCGGGACACCGCCCTGGATGGCTACACCTTC	CASSPRDTALDGYTF
TRBV9	TRBJ2-5	TRBD2	.	TGTGCCAGCAGCCTAGGGCTAGCGGGGGAAAAGACCCAGTACTTC	CASSLGLAGEKTQYF
TRBV7-2	TRBJ2-7	.	few	TGTGCCAGCAGCTCGGGAATCTTCGAGCAGTACTTC	CASSSGIFEQYF
TRBV20-1	TRBJ2-3	TRBD2	.	TGCAGTATACTAGCGGGGGGCGGGAATACGCAGTATTTT	CSILAGGGNTQYF
TRBV27	TRBJ2-1	TRBD2	few	TGTGCCAGCAGTTTTTTGCGGGGGGGGAACGATGAGCAGTTCTTC	CASSFLRGGNDEQFF
TRBV4-3	TRBJ1-3	TRBD1	.	TGCGCCAGCAGCCTTCTACAGGGGGCGAGCTCTGGAAACACCATATATTTT	CASSLLQGASSGNTIYF
TRBV20-1	TRBJ1-2	.	many	TGCAGTGCTAGCTTCCGACAGAGCTTTAACTATGGCTACACCTTC	CSASFRQSFNYGYTF
TRBV2	TRBJ2-5	.	few	TGTGCCAGCCTGGGTCGGCAAGAGACCCAGTACTTC	CASLGRQETQYF
TRBV20-1	TRBJ2-3	.	.	TGCAGTGCTAGAGATTTATCTGGGGCCACAGATACGCAGTATTTT	CSARDLSGATDTQYF
TRBV20-1	TRBJ2-1	TRBD1	.	TGCAGTGCTGGAAAGACAGGGCCGTATCTCTCCTACAATGAGCAGTTCTTC	CSAGKTGPYLSYNEQFF
TRBV5-1	TRBJ2-5	.	.	TGCGCCAGCAGCGCCGTGGTCGGGGAGACCCAGTACTTC	CASSAVVGETQYF
TRBV9	TRBJ2-3	.	.	TGTGCCAGCAGCGCCGGTGGGGGGATGACAGATACGCAGTATTTT	CASSAGGGMTDTQYF
TRBV7-2	TRBJ2-7	.	.	TGTGCCAGCAGCGTTCTAGCCGAGACCGAGCAGTACTTC	CASSVLAETEQYF
TRBV7-2	TRBJ1-2	.	.	TGTGCCAGCAGCTCCCTAGTGTTTGCTCTAGAGGACTACACCTTC	CASSSLVFALEDYTF
TRBV5-1	TRBJ2-7	.	.	TGCGCCAGCAGCTTGGAGGGCAGGGCAAGCTCCTACGAGCAGTACTTC	CASSLEGRASSYEQYF
TRBV24-1	TRBJ2-7	.	.	TGTGCCAGAGGCAGGGGTATCTACGAGCAGTACTTC	CARGRGIYEQYF
TRBV7-3	TRBJ2-2	.	.	TGTGCCAGCAGCTCGACAGGACCGAACACCGGGGAGCTGTTTTTT	CASSSTGPNTGELFF
TRBV7-7	TRBJ2-3	.	few	TGTGCTAGCAGCCGACGAGATACGCAGTATTTT	CASSRRDTQYF
TRBV10-3	TRBJ1-6	TRBD1	few	TGTGCCATCACAGGGGGCTTGGATTCACCCCTCCACTTT	CAITGGLDSPLHF
TRBV20-1	TRBJ1-2	.	.	TGCAGTGCTAGAGAGGCCCCTCTGGGGTATGGCTACACCTTC	CSAREAPLGYGYTF
TRBV7-9	TRBJ1-2	TRBD1	.	TGTGCCAGCAGCCGAGGGGACAGGGACGGCTACACCTTC	CASSRGDRDGYTF
TRBV7-9	TRBJ2-7	.	many	TGTGCCAGCAGCTTAAGAGCCTACGAGCAGTACTTC	CASSLRAYEQYF
TRBV9	TRBJ2-7	.	few	TGTGCCAGCAGCGTAGGACAGAACGAGCAGTACTTC	CASSVGQNEQYF
TRBV4-3	TRBJ2-1	.	few	TGCGCCAGCAGCCAAGATCATTACTCCTACAATGAGCAGTTCTTC	CASSQDHYSYNEQFF
TRBV12-3/TRBV12-4	TRBJ2-7	TRBD2	.	TGTGCCAGCAGTTCGCGGACTAGCGGGGGGCGGAACGAGCAGTACTTC	CASSSRTSGGRNEQYF
TRBV20-1	TRBJ2-5	TRBD2	.	TGCAGTGCTGCGGCTCGACTAGCGGGGACACAAGAAACCCAGTACTTC	CSAAARLAGTQETQYF
TRBV7-8	TRBJ2-7	TRBD1	few	TGTGCCAGCAGCTCCGAGGCGGGACAGGGGCGATACGAGCAGTACTTC	CASSSEAGQGRYEQYF
TRBV6-2/TRBV6-3	TRBJ2-3	TRBD2	.	TGTGCCAGCAGTTACTCGCTAGCGGGGGACCTCCCGCAGTATTTT	CASSYSLAGDLPQYF
TRBV11-2	TRBJ2-7	TRBD2	.	TGTGCCAGCAGCTTAGGCAGGTCTAGCGGATACGAGCAGTACTTC	CASSLGRSSGYEQYF
TRBV4-3	TRBJ2-1	TRBD2	once	TGCGCCAGCAGCCAAGATAGTAGGACTAGCGGTGACAATGAGCAGTTCTTC	CASSQDSRTSGDNEQFF
TRBV7-7	TRBJ2-1	.	once	TGTGCCAGCAGCTTAAACAGCGATGGTGAGCAGTTCTTC	CASSLNSDGEQFF
TRBV29-1	TRBJ2-7	TRBD1	many	TGCAGCGTTGGGACAGGAGTATACGAGCAGTACTTC	CSVGTGVYEQYF
TRBV15	TRBJ2-7	.	.	TGTGCCACCAGGGGAGGGGGTGACTCTTACGAGCAGTACTTC	CATRGGGDSYEQYF
TRBV7-8	TRBJ2-7	.	.	TGTGCCAGCAGCTTAGCCGGGGCTGCTCACGAGCAGTACTTC	CASSLAGAAHEQYF
TRBV4-3	TRBJ1-2	.	once	TGCGCCAGCAGCCAAACGGCGGTATTCTATGGCTACACCTTC	CASSQTAVFYGYTF
TRBV27	TRBJ2-6	TRBD1	many	TGTGCCAGCACCGCCTGGACAGGGGCCTATCCGGTAGGAAAGTCTGGGGCCAACGTCCTGACTTTC	CASTAWTGAYPVGKSGANVLTF
TRBV12-3/TRBV12-4	TRBJ2-1	.	.	TGTGCCACCCGACCCCGATACAATGAGCAGTTCTTC	CATRPRYNEQFF
TRBV28	TRBJ2-7	TRBD1	.	TGTGCCAGCAGTGTTTCTACAGGGGGCTCCTACGAGCAGTACTTC	CASSVSTGGSYEQYF
TRBV29-1	TRBJ1-2	TRBD1	.	TGCAGCGTTGAAGATTTTGACAGGGGCGGCTACACCTTC	CSVEDFDRGGYTF
TRBV7-3	TRBJ2-3	.	.	TGTGCCAGCAGCTTATTTCTGCAGAACACAGATACGCAGTATTTT	CASSLFLQNTDTQYF
TRBV7-2	TRBJ1-1	.	.	TGTGCCAGCAGCTCCCGGGGAGGCTGGGGCACTGAAGCTTTCTTT	CASSSRGGWGTEAFF
TRBV15	TRBJ2-5	.	few	TGTGCCACCAGCAGGGCCCGGTTCCAAGAGACCCAGTACTTC	CATSRARFQETQYF
TRBV30	TRBJ2-7	.	few	TGTGCCTGGAACTCGTGGGACGCGGGTGAGCAGTACTTC	CAWNSWDAGEQYF
TRBV10-3	TRBJ2-7	.	.	TGTGCCACCCGGACAGAGAGCTCCTACGAGCAGTACTTC	CATRTESSYEQYF
TRBV6-5	TRBJ1-2	.	few	TGTGCCAGCACCCAAAACGAGGGGGGCTATGGCTACACCTTC	CASTQNEGGYGYTF
TRBV3-1	TRBJ2-1	.	.	TGTGCCAGCAGCCCCGAGTGGGGTGGTGAGCAGTTCTTC	CASSPEWGGEQFF
TRBV12-3/TRBV12-4	TRBJ2-5	TRBD1	few	TGTGCCAGCAGTTTAGTGACAGGGGAAGAGTACTTC	CASSLVTGEEYF